Sequencing of this TCR beta chain was carried out in a study of blood T cell repertoires in COVID-19 (dated by TCRdb to about 2020). A note on the overall study: Samples covering the acute and convalescent phases of COVID-19 were provided by collaborators in the United States, Italy and Spain. The samples were drawn from two sources: the first 160 participants of the ongoing ImmuneRACE study, and 1,000 to 1,500 subjects contributed by 6 global collaborators. Sample metadata almost always included a de-identified subject ID, COVID-19 status, age in years and sex. The repertoires were made available in a free public database intended to serve as a resource for research on the immune response to SARS-CoV-2. The material from the prospective study consisted of cDNA or gDNA derived from T cells, B-cell-depleted T cells, or PBMCs. Where available, HLA class I and class II types were obtained from metadata supplied by the sample provider rather than from assay-based typing. The dataset comprised deeply sampled blood TCRbeta repertoires from subjects exposed to, actively infected with, or recovered from COVID-19.

Broader findings and caveats from the paper: The quantity of clinical and demographic metadata differed by source and by participant and was supplied without curation.

The germline V gene (reference sequence) provides CDR1 LNHDA and CDR2 SQIVND. The CDR3 has 14 amino acids, counting the end cysteine and phenylalanine. Just CDR3 DNA is preserved here, 42 bases in frame from base 1. V loses 4 bases of germline sequence and J loses 3 bases, and the interval between the two ends is 12 bases. Concerning this clone itself: Its antigen specificity is not known. The sample holds no much larger clone one base away, and base qualities are not on file.

Each collaborating institution followed its own protocols to collect whole blood in K2EDTA tubes. Collaborator samples were shipped for TCRbeta analysis as frozen whole blood, isolated PBMCs, or DNA extracted from either sample type. The immunoSEQ Assay, a bias-controlled multiplex PCR, was used to amplify TCRbeta CDR3 regions from genomic DNA. On the authors' methods: Nucleated cell counts per sample were estimated from amplification of reference gene primers within the assay. To quantify the absolute abundance of each unique TCRbeta CDR3 rearrangement, sequence reads were collapsed and filtered. For each sample, productive Simpson clonality was calculated as the square root of Simpson's diversity index over productive rearrangements. Imported from immuneACCESS, the table was reduced by TCRdb to in-frame sequences with V and J called. These copies leave out some clones; in studies compared against another copy, an unresolved V gene accounts for under half, and the cause of the remainder is not known. That table is the source of V, J and clone size, and D and trimming were worked out from the DNA. Present in this sample are around 140,000 clones, 89% of which were seen just once. The ten top clones hold around 1.5% of the sample.

This receptor was obtained from a human donor in a cohort sampled during active COVID-19. Material for sequencing was peripheral blood. The rearranged chain carries TRBV19 and TRBJ1-2, with TRBD1 as a weak D call on 6 bases. Here the CDR3 is given as CASSNRDTYYGYTF. The DNA is TGTGCCAGTAGTAACCGGGACACCTACTATGGCTACACCTTC.